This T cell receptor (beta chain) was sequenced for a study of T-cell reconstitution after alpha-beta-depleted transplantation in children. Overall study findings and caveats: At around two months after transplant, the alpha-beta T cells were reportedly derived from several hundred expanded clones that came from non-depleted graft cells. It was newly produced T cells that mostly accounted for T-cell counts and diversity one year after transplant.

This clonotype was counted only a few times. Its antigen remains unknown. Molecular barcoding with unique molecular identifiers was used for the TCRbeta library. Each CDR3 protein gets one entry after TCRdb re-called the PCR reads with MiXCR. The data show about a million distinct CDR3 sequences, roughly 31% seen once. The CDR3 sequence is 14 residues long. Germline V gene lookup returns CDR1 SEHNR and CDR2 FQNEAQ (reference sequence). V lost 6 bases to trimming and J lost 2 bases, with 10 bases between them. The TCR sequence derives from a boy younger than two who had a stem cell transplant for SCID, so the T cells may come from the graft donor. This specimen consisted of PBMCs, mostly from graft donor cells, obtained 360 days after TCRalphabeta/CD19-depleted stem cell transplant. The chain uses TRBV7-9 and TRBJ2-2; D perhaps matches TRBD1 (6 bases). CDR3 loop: CASRWGHNTGELFF. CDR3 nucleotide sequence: TGTGCCAGCAGATGGGGGCATAACACCGGGGAGCTGTTTTTT.